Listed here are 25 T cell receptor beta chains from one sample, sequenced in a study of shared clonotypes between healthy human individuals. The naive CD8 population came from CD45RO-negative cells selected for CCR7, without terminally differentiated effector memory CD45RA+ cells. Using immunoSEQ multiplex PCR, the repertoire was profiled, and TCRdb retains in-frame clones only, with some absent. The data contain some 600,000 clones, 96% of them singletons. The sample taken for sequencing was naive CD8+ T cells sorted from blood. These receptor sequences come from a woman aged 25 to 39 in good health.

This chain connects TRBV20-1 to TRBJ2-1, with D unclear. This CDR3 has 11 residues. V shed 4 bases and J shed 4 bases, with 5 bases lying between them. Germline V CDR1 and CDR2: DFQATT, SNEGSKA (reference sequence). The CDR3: CSAIWYNEQFF. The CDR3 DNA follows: TGCAGTGCTATCTGGTACAATGAGCAGTTCTTC.

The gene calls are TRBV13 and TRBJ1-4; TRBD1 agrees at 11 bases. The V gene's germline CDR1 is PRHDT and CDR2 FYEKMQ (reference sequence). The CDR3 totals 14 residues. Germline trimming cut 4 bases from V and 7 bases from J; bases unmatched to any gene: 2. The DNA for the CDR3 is TGTGCCAGCAGCTCCGGGACAGGGGGTGAAAAACTGTTTTTT. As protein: CASSSGTGGEKLFF. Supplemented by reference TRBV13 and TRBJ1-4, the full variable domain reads AAGVIQSPRHLIKEKRETATLKCYPIPRHDTVYWYQQGPGQDPQFLISFYEKMQSDKGSIPDRFSAQQFSDYHSELNMSSLELGDSALYFCASSSGTGGEKLFFGSGTQLSVL.

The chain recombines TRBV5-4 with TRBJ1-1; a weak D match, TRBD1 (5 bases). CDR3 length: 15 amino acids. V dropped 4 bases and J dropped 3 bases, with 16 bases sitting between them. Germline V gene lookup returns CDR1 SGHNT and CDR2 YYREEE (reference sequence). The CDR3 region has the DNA TGTGCCAGCAGCCAGGGTGAGGGGATGTACACTGAAGCTTTCTTT. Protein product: CASSQGEGMYTEAFF.

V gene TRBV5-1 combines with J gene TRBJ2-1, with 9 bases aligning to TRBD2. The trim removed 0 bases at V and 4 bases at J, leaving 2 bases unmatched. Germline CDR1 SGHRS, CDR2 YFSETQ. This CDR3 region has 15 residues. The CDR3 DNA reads TGCGCCAGCAGCTTGGCTAGCGGGACTTACAATGAGCAGTTCTTC. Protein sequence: CASSLASGTYNEQFF.

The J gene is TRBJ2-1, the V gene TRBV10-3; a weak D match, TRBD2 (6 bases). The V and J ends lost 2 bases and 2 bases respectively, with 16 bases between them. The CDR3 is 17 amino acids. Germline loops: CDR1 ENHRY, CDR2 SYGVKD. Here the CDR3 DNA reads TGTGCCATCAGTGAGGGTACTAGCTCCGTCCCCTACAATGAGCAGTTCTTC. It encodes CAISEGTSSVPYNEQFF.

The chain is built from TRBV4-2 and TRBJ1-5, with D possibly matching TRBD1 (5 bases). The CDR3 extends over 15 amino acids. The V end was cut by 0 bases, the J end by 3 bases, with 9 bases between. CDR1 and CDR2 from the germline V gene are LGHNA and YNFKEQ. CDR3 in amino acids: CASSQDVGTNQPQHF. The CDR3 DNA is TGTGCCAGCAGCCAAGATGTGGGGACCAATCAGCCCCAGCATTTT.

The CDR3 loop reads CASSPGTSGRNTQYF. The CDR3 nucleotides are TGTGCCAGCAGTCCCGGGACTAGCGGGAGAAATACGCAGTATTTT. The rearrangement links TRBV27 to TRBJ2-3; TRBD2 matches 14 bases. From germline, CDR1 is MNHEY and CDR2 SMNVEV (reference sequence). The CDR3 is 15 residues long. Unmatched junction bases numbered 5, after V lost 5 bases and J lost 7 bases.

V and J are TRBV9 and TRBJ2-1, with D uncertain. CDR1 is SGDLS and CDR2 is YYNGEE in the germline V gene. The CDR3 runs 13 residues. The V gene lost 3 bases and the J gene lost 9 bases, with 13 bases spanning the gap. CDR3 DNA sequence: TGTGCCAGCAGCGCCCCCCGCGTGGGTGAGCAGTTCTTC. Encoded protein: CASSAPRVGEQFF. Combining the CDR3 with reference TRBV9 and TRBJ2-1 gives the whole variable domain DSGVTQTPKHLITATGQRVTLRCSPRSGDLSVYWYQQSLDQGLQFLIQYYNGEERAKGNILERFSAQQFPDLHSELNLSSLELGDSALYFCASSAPRVGEQFFGPGTRLTVL.

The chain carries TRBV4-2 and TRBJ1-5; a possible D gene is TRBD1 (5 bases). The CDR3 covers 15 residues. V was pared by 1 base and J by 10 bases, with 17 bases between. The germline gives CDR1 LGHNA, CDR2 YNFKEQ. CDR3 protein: CASSQVHAGSYPQHF. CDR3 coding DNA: TGTGCCAGCAGCCAAGTACACGCAGGGAGCTACCCCCAGCATTTT.

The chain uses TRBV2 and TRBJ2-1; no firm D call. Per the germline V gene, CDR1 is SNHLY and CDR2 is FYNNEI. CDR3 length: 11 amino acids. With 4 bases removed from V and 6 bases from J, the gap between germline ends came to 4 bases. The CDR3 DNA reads TGTGCCAGCAGTGGATCCAATGAGCAGTTCTTC. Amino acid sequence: CASSGSNEQFF. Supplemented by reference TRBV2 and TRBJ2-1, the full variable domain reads EPEVTQTPSHQVTQMGQEVILRCVPISNHLYFYWYRQILGQKVEFLVSFYNNEISEKSEIFDDQFSVERPDGSNFTLKIRSTKLEDSAMYFCASSGSNEQFFGPGTRLTVL.

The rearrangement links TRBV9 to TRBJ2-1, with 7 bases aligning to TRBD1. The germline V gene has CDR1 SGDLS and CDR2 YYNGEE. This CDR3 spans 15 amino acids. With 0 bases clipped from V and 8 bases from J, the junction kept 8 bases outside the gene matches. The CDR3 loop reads CASSVEGGPSHEQFF. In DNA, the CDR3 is TGTGCCAGCAGCGTAGAAGGGGGCCCGTCCCATGAGCAGTTCTTC.

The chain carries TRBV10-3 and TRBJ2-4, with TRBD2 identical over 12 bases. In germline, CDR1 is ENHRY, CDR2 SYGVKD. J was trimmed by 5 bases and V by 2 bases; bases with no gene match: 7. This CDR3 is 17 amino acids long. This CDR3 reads CAISETRLAGVENIQYF. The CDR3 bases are TGTGCCATCAGTGAGACGCGACTAGCGGGAGTCGAAAACATTCAGTACTTC.

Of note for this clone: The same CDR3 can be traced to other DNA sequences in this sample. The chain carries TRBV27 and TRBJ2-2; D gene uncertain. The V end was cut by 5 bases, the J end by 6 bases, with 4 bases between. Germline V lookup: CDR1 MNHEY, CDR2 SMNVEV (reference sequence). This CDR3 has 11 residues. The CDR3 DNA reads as TGTGCCAGCAGTCTTGCCGGGGAGCTGTTTTTT. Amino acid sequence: CASSLAGELFF.

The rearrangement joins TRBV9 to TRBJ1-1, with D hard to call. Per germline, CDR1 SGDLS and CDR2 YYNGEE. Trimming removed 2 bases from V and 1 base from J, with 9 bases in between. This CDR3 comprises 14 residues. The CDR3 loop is CASSVDHANTEAFF. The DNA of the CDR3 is TGTGCCAGCAGCGTTGATCACGCGAACACTGAAGCTTTCTTT.

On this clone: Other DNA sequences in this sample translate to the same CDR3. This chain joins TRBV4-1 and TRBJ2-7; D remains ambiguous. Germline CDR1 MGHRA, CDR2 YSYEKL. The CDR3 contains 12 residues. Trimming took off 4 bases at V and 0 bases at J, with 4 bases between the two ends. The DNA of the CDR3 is TGCGCCAGCAGCCCAGACTCCTACGAGCAGTACTTC. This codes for CASSPDSYEQYF.

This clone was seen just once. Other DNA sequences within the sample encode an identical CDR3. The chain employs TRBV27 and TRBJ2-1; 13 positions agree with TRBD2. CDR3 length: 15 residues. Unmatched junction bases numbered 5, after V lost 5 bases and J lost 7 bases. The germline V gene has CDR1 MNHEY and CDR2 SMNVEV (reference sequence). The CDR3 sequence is CASSPGTSGTNEQFF. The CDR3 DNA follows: TGTGCCAGCAGTCCCGGGACTAGCGGGACTAATGAGCAGTTCTTC.

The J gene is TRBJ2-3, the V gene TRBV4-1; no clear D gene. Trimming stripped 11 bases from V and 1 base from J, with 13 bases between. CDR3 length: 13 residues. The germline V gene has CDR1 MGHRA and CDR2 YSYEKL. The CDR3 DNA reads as TGCGCCGCCAGTAGACTCGGCACAGATACGCAGTATTTT. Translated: CAASRLGTDTQYF.

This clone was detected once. CDR3 sequence: CASSQTSGSHYEQYF. The DNA for the CDR3 is TGTGCCAGCAGCCAGACTAGCGGGAGTCATTACGAGCAGTACTTC. The chain recombines TRBV7-6 with TRBJ2-7, with 12 nucleotides matching TRBD2. Germline V gene lookup returns CDR1 SGHVS and CDR2 FNYEAQ. V shed 5 bases and J 4 bases; nucleotides not matched to a gene: 6. The CDR3 sequence is 15 residues long.

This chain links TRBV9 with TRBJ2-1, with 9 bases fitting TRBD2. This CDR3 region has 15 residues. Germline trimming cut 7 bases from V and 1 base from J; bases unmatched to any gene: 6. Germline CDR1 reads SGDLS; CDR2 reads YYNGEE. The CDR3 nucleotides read TGTGCCAGCGCCCCTAGCGGGGCTTCCTACAATGAGCAGTTCTTC. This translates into CASAPSGASYNEQFF.

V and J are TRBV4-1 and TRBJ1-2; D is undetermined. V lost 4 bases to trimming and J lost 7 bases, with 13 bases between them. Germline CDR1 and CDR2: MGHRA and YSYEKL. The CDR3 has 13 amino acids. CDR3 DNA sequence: TGCGCCAGCAGCCCCCGTTCTGGTGGTGGCTACACCTTC. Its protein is CASSPRSGGGYTF.

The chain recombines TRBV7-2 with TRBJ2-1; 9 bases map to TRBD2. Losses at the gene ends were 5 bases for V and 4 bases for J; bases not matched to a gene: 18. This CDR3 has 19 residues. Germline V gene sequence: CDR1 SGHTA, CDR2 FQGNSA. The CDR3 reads CASSHRTAATSGLYNEQFF. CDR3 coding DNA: TGTGCCAGCAGCCACCGAACAGCTGCGACTAGCGGACTTTACAATGAGCAGTTCTTC.

CDR3 residues: CASERQGGIEQYF. CDR3 nucleotides: TGTGCCAGCGAGAGGCAGGGGGGTATCGAGCAGTACTTC. The chain uses TRBV7-9 and TRBJ2-5, with D perhaps TRBD1 (7 bases). The J call is in doubt because the DNA end fits TRBJ2-7 better. The CDR3 extends over 13 amino acids. CDR1 is SEHNR and CDR2 is FQNEAQ in the germline V gene (reference sequence).

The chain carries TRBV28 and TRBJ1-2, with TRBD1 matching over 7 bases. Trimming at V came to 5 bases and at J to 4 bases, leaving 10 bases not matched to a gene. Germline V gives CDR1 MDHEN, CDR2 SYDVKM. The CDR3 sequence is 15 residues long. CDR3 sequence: CASSIREGGSYGYTF. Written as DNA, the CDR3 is TGTGCCAGCAGTATCCGGGAAGGGGGCAGCTATGGCTACACCTTC.

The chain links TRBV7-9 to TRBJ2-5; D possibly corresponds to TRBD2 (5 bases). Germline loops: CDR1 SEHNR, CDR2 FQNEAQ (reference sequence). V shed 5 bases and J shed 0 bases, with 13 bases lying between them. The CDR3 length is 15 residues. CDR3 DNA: TGTGCCAGCAGCCCCGTTGGGCGGGACCAAGAGACCCAGTACTTC. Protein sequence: CASSPVGRDQETQYF.

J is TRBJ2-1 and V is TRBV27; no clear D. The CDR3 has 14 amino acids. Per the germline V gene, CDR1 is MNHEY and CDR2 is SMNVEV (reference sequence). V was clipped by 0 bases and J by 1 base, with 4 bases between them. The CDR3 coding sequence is TGTGCCAGCAGTTTATCCAGGTCCTACAATGAGCAGTTCTTC. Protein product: CASSLSRSYNEQFF.